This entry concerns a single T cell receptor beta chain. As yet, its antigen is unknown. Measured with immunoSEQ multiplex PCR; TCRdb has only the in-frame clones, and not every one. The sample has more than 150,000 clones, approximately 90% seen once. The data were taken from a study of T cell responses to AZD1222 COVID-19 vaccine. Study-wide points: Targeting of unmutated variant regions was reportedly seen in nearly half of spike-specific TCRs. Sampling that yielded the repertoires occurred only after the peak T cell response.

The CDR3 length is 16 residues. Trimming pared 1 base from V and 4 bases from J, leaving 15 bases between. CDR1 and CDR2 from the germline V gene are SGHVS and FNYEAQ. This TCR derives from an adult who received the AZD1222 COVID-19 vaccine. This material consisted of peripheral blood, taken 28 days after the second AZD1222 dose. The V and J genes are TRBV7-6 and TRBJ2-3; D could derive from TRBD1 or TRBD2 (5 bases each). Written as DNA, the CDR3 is TGTGCCAGCAGCTTAGTCGAGGGGAGTGTCTCAGATACGCAGTATTTT. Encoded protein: CASSLVEGSVSDTQYF.